This T cell receptor (beta chain) was observed in a study of T cells in tuberculosis. Study-level information: CD1B tetramers identified T cells specific for mycobacterial lipid GMM.

The CDR3 has 13 residues. In germline, CDR1 is SGHRS, CDR2 YFSETQ. The ends were cut back, 4 bases at V and 4 bases at J, with 9 bases in the middle. Time point indicated: new active TB diagnosis, blood taken before or within 7 days of starting treatment. Positive smear microscopy and/or M. tuberculosis culture confirmed active disease. Unsorted cryopreserved PBMC were sequenced, averaging roughly 100,000 T cells per clinical donor. Profiling relied on immunoSEQ multiplex PCR, and the TCRdb table lists in-frame clones only, not all of them. The data hold some 6,000 clones, with about 97% observed a single time.

This chain joins TRBV5-1 and TRBJ1-5, with TRBD1 as a possible D gene (5 bases). Material: PBMCs, obtained at tuberculosis diagnosis. This sequence was found in an adult with tuberculosis. CDR3 sequence (DNA): TGCGCCAGCAGCCCGGGGGGGAATCAGCCCCAGCATTTT. Protein product: CASSPGGNQPQHF. Full variable domain (outside the CDR3, taken from reference TRBV5-1 and TRBJ1-5): KAGVTQTPRYLIKTRGQQVTLSCSPISGHRSVSWYQQTPGQGLQFLFEYFSETQRNKGNFPGRFSGRQFSNSRSEMNVSTLELGDSALYLCASSPGGNQPQHFGDGTRLSIL.